This TCR beta chain was identified during a study of blood T cell repertoires in COVID-19. The junction had 13 bases not matched to a gene; V was cut back by 0 bases and J by 13 bases. Germline V CDR1 and CDR2: SGHRS, YFSETQ. This CDR3 is built from 16 residues. Original analysis: Reference gene primer amplification gave nucleated cell count estimates. Method: immunoSEQ multiplex PCR; TCRdb's copy keeps in-frame clones and lacks some. V, J and clone size are those of that table, while D and trimming were read from the DNA. Among some 260,000 clones listed, 82% were seen once. This rearrangement joins TRBV5-1 to TRBJ1-6; 7 positions agree with TRBD1. Sequenced sample: peripheral blood. The TCR sequence derives from a woman older than 75 with active or convalescent COVID-19. CDR3 coding DNA: TGCGCCAGCAGCTTGGACCCAGGGGCAGGGGGAAATCCCCTCCACTTT. It codes for CASSLDPGAGGNPLHF.